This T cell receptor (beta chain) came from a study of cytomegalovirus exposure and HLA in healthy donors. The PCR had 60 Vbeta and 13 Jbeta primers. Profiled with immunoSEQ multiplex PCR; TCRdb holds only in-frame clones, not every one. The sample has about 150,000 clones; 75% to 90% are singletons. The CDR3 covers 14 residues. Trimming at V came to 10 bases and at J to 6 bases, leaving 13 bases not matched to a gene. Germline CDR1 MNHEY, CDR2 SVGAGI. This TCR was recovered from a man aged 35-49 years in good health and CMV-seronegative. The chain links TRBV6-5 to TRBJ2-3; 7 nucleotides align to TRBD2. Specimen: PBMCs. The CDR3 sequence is CATNWREMPDTQYF. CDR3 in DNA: TGTGCCACCAATTGGCGGGAGATGCCGGATACGCAGTATTTT.